This T cell receptor (beta chain) was retrieved from a study of blood T cell repertoires in COVID-19. On the study more broadly: Samples representing acute and convalescent COVID-19 were sourced from the United States, Italy and Spain.

The table came from immunoSEQ multiplex PCR; TCRdb's copy has only in-frame clones and leaves some out. Among 60,000 to 90,000 clones listed, more than 80% were seen once. Per the germline V gene, CDR1 is KGHSY and CDR2 is FQNENV. This CDR3 region has 13 residues. The V end was cut by 2 bases, the J end by 4 bases, with 6 bases between. Sample: peripheral blood. The TCR was taken from a woman of 80 years or more with acute or convalescent COVID-19. The rearrangement joins TRBV16 to TRBJ1-5; D is unresolved. In nucleotides, the CDR3 is TGTGCCAGCAGCCAAGGGCCGAATCAGCCCCAGCATTTT. Protein sequence: CASSQGPNQPQHF.